This note documents a single TCR beta chain sequence. The antigen is not known. The data derive from a study of T cells in Graves' hyperthyroidism and ophthalmopathy. Recently diagnosed hyperthyroidism of less than 2 months' duration affected patients aged 18 to 65. Study-level results: From stable hyperthyroidism, ophthalmopathy was separated by a 13 V-J model. Among thyroid clonotypes expanded above 0.001, most also appeared in blood.

RNA transcripts yielded amplified TCR beta CDR3 regions. Researchers ran a first-round RT-PCR on the TCR CDR3 using the HTBI primer set. TCRdb processed the multiplex PCR reads anew with MiXCR; each CDR3 protein has one entry. Among nearly 750,000 distinct CDR3 sequences listed, 35% were seen once. The CDR3 has 15 residues. The germline gives CDR1 MNHNY, CDR2 SVGAGI (reference sequence). V lost 5 bases and J lost 0, with 11 bases in between. The chain recombines TRBV6-6 with TRBJ1-5; D remains ambiguous. The source of this sequence is a woman in her thirties or forties with Graves' hyperthyroidism. Sequenced: blood. The CDR3 bases are TGTGCCAGCAGTCCGGACCTATATAGCAATCAGCCCCAGCATTTT. Translated: CASSPDLYSNQPQHF.